This T cell receptor beta chain was sequenced during a study of graft-versus-host responses after intestinal transplantation listed by TCRdb under 2021. About the full investigation: Multivisceral, liver-intestinal, or isolated intestinal transplants were received by the recipients. Anti-thymocyte globulin induction was given to all recipients, followed by maintenance tacrolimus and steroids for two to three years. After intestinal transplantation, graft-versus-host and host-versus-graft alloreactive T cell clones in the graft, circulation and bone marrow were tracked using bulk TCR-beta CDR3 sequencing. Alloreactive clones were identified by sequencing pre-transplant mixed lymphocyte reaction products and comparing them with unstimulated pre-transplant donor and recipient T cells. Of the roughly 25 intestinal transplant recipients enrolled in the cohort, one of whom was a retransplant, a few patients without pretransplant specimens were excluded. Donor T cell macrochimerism was defined as a peak of at least 4% donor T cells among recipient peripheral blood mononuclear cells. Instead of going to the commercial service, samples from a few later patients were sequenced in-house on an Illumina MiSeq and processed with MiXCR.

This clone was counted a single time. The antigen it binds to is not known. No per-base quality is available; no much larger clone lies one base away. From cysteine to phenylalanine, the CDR3 is 14 amino acids long. Solely the CDR3 DNA is kept, with 42 bases framed from the first base. The germline V gene (reference sequence) supplies CDR1 GTSNPN and CDR2 SVGIG. The paper's findings and limits, for the study overall: GvH clones were detected in recipient bone marrow, and some of these GvH clones were observed earlier in ileal mucosa or blood, consistent with an intestinal mucosal origin. Conclusions were limited by the relatively low number and heterogeneity of intestinal transplant patients. In the allografts of patients with donor T cell macrochimerism, GvH to HvG T cell clonal ratios were high. Early after transplant, peak levels of circulating GvH clones were associated with declines in HvG clones.

The protocol used for the library was the immunoSEQ multiplex PCR assay. For most patients, high-throughput TCR-beta CDR3 sequencing of genomic DNA was performed by Adaptive Biotechnologies. The published analysis was carried out like this. TCR sequencing data were retrieved from Adaptive's ImmunoSEQ software for around 19 patients, whereas a few other patients were processed with MiXCR and VDJtools. CDR3 nucleotide sequences shared by donor and recipient were removed because the origin of these sequences could not be assigned. At least 2-fold expansion over unstimulated cells and a minimum CFSE-low frequency of 0.002% (template counts) or 0.001% (read counts) were required for clones to be classified as alloreactive. Clones detected in sequenced pre-transplant spleen, lymph node, or MLR CFSE-low populations of the donor or recipient were defined as mappable. The cumulative frequency of alloreactive clones was calculated as a percentage of all sequences, weighted by copy number. TCRdb provides this immuneACCESS table in a form limited to in-frame rearrangements. Some clones are lacking; in checked studies, under half of them reflect an unresolved V gene, and why the rest are absent is not known. That table is the source of V, J and clone size, and D and trimming were worked out from the DNA. In all, the sample holds about 64,000 clones, and just under 95% of those were seen once. The top ten constitute 6.5% to 8.5% of the sample.

After transplant, bone marrow was aspirated from the posterior iliac crest or from another site chosen by the physician. The sample was bone marrow, taken nearly 750 days after intestinal transplantation. The sequence is built from TRBV30 and TRBJ2-5; the D gene is possibly TRBD1 or TRBD2, each agreeing over 5 bases. Gene TRBJ2-7 matches the end of the DNA better, so the J call may be wrong. This sequence was found in a human patient who received an intestinal transplant, so some T cells may come from the graft donor. The sequenced DNA: TGTGCCTGGACTTTCCCGGGACGAATCTACGAGCAGTACTTC. This codes for CAWTFPGRIYEQYF.